This T cell receptor (beta chain) was identified in a study of CD8 T cell repertoires and HIV-1 epitope variants. Whole-study context: Each of Twenty-five Gag and Nef epitope peptides stimulated a separate culture. Controls were a CMV, EBV and flu peptide pool, Ebola AY9 negative control, and no-peptide well. Epitopes were three Gag families plus Nef HW9 and YT9.

Per the germline V gene, CDR1 is SGHRS and CDR2 is YFSETQ. V shed 3 bases and J shed 1 base, with 5 bases lying between them. The CDR3 loop spans 12 amino acids. Profiled with immunoSEQ multiplex PCR; TCRdb holds only in-frame clones, not every one. The sample holds 5,500 to 7,000 clones, more than 60% seen once. As regards this clone: Its antigen remains unknown.

V is TRBV5-1 and J is TRBJ2-7, with D perhaps TRBD1 or TRBD2 (5 bases each). Sequencing was done on a sample of cultured CD8+ T cells derived from PBMCs. The sequence was obtained from a male donor with HIV. CDR3 coding DNA: TGCGCCAGCAGCTGGGGGTCCTACGAGCAGTACTTC. Translating it yields CASSWGSYEQYF.